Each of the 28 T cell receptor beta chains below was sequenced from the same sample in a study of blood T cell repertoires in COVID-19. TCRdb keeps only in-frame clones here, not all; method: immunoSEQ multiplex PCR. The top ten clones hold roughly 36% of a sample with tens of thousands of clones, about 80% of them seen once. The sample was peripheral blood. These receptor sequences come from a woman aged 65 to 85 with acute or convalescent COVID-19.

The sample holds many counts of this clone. The CDR3, as DNA: TGTGCCAGTAGTATATCCCCCCCAGGGCAGCCCCAGCATTTT. It encodes CASSISPPGQPQHF. The J gene is TRBJ1-5, the V gene TRBV19; tentative D call: TRBD1 (5 bases). With 2 bases removed from V and 7 bases from J, the gap between germline ends came to 12 bases. Germline CDR1 reads LNHDA; CDR2 reads SQIVND (reference sequence). The CDR3 extends over 14 amino acids. The whole variable domain, filled in from reference TRBV19 and TRBJ1-5, reads DGGITQSPKYLFRKEGQNVTLSCEQNLNHDAMYWYRQDPGQGLRLIYYSQIVNDFQKGDIAEGYSVSREKKESFPLTVTSAQKNPTAFYLCASSISPPGQPQHFGDGTRLSIL.

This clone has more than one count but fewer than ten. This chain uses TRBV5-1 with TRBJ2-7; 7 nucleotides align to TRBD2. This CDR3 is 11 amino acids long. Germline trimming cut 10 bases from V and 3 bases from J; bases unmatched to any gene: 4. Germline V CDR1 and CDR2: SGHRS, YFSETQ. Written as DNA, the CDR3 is TGCGCCTCGCGGGAGAGCTACGAGCAGTACTTC. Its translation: CASRESYEQYF.

CDR3 in amino acids: CASSVPVTKTQYF. For the CDR3, the DNA is TGTGCCAGCAGTGTTCCAGTTACAAAGACCCAGTACTTC. The chain recombines TRBV2 with TRBJ2-5; D gene ambiguous. The CDR3 has 13 residues. Germline CDR1 reads SNHLY; CDR2 reads FYNNEI. V was trimmed by 4 bases and J by 6 bases, leaving 12 bases between them.

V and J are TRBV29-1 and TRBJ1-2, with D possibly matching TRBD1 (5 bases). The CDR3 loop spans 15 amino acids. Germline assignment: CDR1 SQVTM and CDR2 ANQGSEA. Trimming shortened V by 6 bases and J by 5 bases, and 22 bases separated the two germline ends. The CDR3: CSVGATGVGSYGYTF. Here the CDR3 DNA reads TGCAGCGTCGGAGCCACGGGGGTGGGTTCATATGGCTACACCTTC.

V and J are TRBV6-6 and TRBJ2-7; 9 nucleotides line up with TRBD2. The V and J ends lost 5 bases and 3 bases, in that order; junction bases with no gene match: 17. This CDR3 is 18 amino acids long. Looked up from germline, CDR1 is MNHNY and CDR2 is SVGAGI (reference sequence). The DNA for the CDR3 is TGTGCCAGCAGTCCCGGGCGGGAGGGCCAAAAAAGTGTCTACGAGCAGTACTTC. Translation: CASSPGREGQKSVYEQYF.

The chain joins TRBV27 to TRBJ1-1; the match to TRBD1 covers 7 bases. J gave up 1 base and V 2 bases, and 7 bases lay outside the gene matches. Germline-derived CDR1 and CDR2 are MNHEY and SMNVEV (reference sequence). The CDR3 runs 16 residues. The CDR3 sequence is CASSLRKDRTNTEAFF. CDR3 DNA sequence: TGTGCCAGCAGTTTACGGAAGGACAGGACGAACACTGAAGCTTTCTTT.

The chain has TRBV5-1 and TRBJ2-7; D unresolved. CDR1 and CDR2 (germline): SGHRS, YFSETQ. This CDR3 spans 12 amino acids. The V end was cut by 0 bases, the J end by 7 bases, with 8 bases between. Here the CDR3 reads CASSLAGREQYF. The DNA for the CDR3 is TGCGCCAGCAGCTTGGCCGGTCGGGAGCAGTACTTC.

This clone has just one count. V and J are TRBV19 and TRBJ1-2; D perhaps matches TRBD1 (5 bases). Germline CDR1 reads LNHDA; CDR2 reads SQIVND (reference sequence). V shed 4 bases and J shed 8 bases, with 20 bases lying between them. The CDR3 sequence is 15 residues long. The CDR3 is CASSNPMGGRKGYTF. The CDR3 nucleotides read TGTGCCAGTAGTAACCCGATGGGGGGACGAAAGGGCTACACCTTC. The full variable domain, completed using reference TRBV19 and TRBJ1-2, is DGGITQSPKYLFRKEGQNVTLSCEQNLNHDAMYWYRQDPGQGLRLIYYSQIVNDFQKGDIAEGYSVSREKKESFPLTVTSAQKNPTAFYLCASSNPMGGRKGYTFGSGTRLTVV.

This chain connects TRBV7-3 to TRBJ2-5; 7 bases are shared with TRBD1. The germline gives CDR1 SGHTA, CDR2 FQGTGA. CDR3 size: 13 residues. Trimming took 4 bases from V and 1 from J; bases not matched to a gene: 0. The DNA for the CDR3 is TGTGCCAGCAGCTGGGACAGCCAAGAGACCCAGTACTTC. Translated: CASSWDSQETQYF.

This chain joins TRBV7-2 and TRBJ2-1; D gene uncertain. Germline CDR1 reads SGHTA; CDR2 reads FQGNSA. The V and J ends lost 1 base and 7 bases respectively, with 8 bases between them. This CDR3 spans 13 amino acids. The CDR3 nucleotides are TGTGCCAGCAGCTTAGGAGGCTGGAATGAGCAGTTCTTC. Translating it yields CASSLGGWNEQFF.

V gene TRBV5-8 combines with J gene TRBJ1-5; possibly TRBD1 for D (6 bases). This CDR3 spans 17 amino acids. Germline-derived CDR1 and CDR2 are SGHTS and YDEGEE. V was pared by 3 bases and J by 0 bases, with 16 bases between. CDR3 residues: CASSSGHSLSSNQPQHF. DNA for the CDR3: TGTGCCAGCAGCTCGGGACATTCACTCTCTAGCAATCAGCCCCAGCATTTT.

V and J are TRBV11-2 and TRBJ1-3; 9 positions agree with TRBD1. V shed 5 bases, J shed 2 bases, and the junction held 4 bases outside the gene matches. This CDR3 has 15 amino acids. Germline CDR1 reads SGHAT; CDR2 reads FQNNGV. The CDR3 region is CASSAGTGTGNTIYF. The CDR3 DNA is TGTGCCAGCAGCGCCGGGACAGGGACTGGAAACACCATATATTTT.

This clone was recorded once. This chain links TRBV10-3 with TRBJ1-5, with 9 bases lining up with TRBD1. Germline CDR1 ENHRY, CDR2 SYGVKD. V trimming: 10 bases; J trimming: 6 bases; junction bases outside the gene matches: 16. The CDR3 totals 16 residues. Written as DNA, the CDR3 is TGTGCCACCAAGGAGGATCTGGGACAGGGACGTCAGCCCCAGCATTTT. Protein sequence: CATKEDLGQGRQPQHF.

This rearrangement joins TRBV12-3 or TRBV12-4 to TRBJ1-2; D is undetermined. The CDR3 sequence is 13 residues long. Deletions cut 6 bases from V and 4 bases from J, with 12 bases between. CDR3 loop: CASSRDTTYGYTF. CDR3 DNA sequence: TGTGCCAGCAGCCGCGACACGACCTATGGCTACACCTTC.

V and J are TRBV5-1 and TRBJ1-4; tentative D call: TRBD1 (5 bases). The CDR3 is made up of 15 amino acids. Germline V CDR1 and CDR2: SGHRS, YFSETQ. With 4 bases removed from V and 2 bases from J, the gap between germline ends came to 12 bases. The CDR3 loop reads CASSVSGYTNEKLFF. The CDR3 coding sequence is TGCGCCAGCAGCGTATCAGGGTATACTAATGAAAAACTGTTTTTT.

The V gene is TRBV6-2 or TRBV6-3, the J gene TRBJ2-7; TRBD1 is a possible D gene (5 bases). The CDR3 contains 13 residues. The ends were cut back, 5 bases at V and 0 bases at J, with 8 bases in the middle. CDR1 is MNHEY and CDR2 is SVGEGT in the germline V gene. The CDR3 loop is CASSVTVSYEQYF. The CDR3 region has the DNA TGTGCCAGCAGTGTGACAGTCTCCTACGAGCAGTACTTC.

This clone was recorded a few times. CDR3 amino acids: CASSSGTGTVQGYTF. CDR3 coding DNA: TGTGCCAGCAGCTCAGGAACAGGGACCGTGCAAGGCTACACCTTC. This rearrangement joins TRBV7-9 to TRBJ1-2, with a weak D call TRBD1 (6 bases). The V and J ends lost 4 bases and 8 bases respectively, with 20 bases between them. Germline V CDR1 and CDR2: SEHNR, FQNEAQ (reference sequence). This CDR3 is built from 15 residues.

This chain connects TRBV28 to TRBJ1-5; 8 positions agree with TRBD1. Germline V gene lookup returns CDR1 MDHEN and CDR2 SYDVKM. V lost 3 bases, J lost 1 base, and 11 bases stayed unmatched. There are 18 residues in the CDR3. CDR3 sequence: CASSLVMGYRGSNQPQHF. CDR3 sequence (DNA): TGTGCCAGCAGTTTGGTAATGGGCTACAGGGGGAGCAATCAGCCCCAGCATTTT.

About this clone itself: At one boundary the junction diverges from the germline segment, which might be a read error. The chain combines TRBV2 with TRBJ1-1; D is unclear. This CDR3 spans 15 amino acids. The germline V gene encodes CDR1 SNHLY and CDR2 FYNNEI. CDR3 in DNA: TGTGCCAGCAGTGTAGCAGAGCTCATGAACGCTGAAGCTTTCTTT. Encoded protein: CASSVAELMNAEAFF.

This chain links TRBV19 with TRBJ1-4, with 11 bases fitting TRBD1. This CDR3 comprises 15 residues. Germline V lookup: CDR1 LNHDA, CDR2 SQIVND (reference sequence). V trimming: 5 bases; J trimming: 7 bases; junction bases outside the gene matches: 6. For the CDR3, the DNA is TGTGCCAGTAGTTCTCGGACAGGGGGCGGTGAAAAACTGTTTTTT. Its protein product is CASSSRTGGGEKLFF. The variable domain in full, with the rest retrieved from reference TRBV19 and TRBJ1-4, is DGGITQSPKYLFRKEGQNVTLSCEQNLNHDAMYWYRQDPGQGLRLIYYSQIVNDFQKGDIAEGYSVSREKKESFPLTVTSAQKNPTAFYLCASSSRTGGGEKLFFGSGTQLSVL.

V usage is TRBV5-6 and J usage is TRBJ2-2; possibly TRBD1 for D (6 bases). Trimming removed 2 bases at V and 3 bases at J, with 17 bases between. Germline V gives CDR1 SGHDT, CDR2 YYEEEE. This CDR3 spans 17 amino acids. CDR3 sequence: CASSFDRGGRDTGELFF. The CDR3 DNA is TGTGCCAGCAGCTTTGACCGAGGGGGTAGGGACACCGGGGAGCTGTTTTTT.

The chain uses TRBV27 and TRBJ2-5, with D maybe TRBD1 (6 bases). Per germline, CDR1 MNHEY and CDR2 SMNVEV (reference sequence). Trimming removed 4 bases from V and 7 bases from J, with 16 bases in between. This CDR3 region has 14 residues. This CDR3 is CASSSTYRDGTQYF. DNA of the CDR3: TGTGCCAGCAGTTCAACCTACAGGGACGGGACCCAGTACTTC.

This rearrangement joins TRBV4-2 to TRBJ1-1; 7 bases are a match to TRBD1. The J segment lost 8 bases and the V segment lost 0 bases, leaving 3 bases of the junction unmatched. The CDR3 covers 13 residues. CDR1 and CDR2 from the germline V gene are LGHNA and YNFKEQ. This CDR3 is CASSQDATGEAFF. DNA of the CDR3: TGTGCCAGCAGCCAAGATGCGACAGGGGAAGCTTTCTTT.

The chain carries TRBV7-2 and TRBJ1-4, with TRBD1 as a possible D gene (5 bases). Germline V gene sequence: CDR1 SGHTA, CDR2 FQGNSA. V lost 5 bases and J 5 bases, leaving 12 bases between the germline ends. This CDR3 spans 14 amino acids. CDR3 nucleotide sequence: TGTGCCAGCAGCGCAGGGAACTCAAATGAAAAACTGTTTTTT. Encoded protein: CASSAGNSNEKLFF.

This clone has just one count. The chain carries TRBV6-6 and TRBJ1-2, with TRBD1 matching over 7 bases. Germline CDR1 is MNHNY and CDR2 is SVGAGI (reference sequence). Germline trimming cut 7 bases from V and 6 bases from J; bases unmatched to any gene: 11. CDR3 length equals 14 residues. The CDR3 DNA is TGTGCCAGCACCACCGCAGGGGGATCGAATGGCTACACCTTC. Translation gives CASTTAGGSNGYTF.

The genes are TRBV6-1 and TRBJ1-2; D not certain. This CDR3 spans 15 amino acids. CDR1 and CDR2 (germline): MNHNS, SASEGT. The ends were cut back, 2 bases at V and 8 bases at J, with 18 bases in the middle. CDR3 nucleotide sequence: TGTGCCAGCAGTGAACTGGTAAACCCATCAAGCGGCTACACCTTC. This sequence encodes CASSELVNPSSGYTF.

CDR3 DNA sequence: TGTGCCAGCAGTGATCGCGGGGGGGCGGTGGAGACCCAGTACTTC. Translation: CASSDRGGAVETQYF. V is TRBV2 and J is TRBJ2-5, with TRBD2 matching 9 bases. The CDR3 contains 15 residues. Per germline, CDR1 SNHLY and CDR2 FYNNEI. Trimming took 3 bases from V and 5 from J; bases not matched to a gene: 7.

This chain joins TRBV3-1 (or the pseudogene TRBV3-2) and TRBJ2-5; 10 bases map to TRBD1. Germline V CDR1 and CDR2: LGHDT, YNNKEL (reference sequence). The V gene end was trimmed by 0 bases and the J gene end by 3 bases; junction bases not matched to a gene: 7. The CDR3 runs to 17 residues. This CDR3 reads CASSQENKDRGEETQYF. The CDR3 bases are TGTGCCAGCAGCCAAGAAAATAAGGACAGGGGGGAAGAGACCCAGTACTTC.